The 10 T cell receptor beta chains in this list originate from one sample, sequenced in a study of shared clonotypes between healthy human individuals. Produced via immunoSEQ multiplex PCR; TCRdb's table is partial and in-frame only. Of roughly 1,100,000 clones in the sample, 75% were seen once. The source material was memory CD4+ T cells sorted from blood. Subset of the sample: CD45RA-negative fraction. The origin of the receptors is a man between 18 and 35 years old in good health.

CDR3 amino acids: CASKGDNTGELFF. CDR3 nucleotide sequence: TGCGCCAGCAAAGGGGACAACACCGGGGAGCTGTTTTTT. The genes are TRBV5-1 and TRBJ2-2, with D tentatively TRBD1 or TRBD2 (5 bases each). Deletions cut 6 bases from V and 2 bases from J, with 8 bases between. Per germline, CDR1 SGHRS and CDR2 YFSETQ. The CDR3 contains 13 residues.

V and J are TRBV6-1 and TRBJ2-1; TRBD1 agrees at 8 bases. Germline CDR1 and CDR2: MNHNS and SASEGT. This CDR3 comprises 15 residues. Unmatched junction bases numbered 5, after V lost 1 base and J lost 6 bases. DNA for the CDR3: TGTGCCAGCAGTGAAGGACAGGGGACTTTCAATGAGCAGTTCTTC. It is translated as CASSEGQGTFNEQFF.

The rearrangement joins TRBV10-3 to TRBJ2-7, with no clear D. Germline V gene data show CDR1 as ENHRY and CDR2 as SYGVKD. Deletions cut 3 bases from V and 2 bases from J, with 14 bases between. The CDR3 loop spans 15 amino acids. CDR3 nucleotides: TGTGCCATCAGTGAAGGGCTTACGGGTCCCTACGAGCAGTACTTC. Its translation is CAISEGLTGPYEQYF.

As concerns this clone: The sample carries other DNA sequences with the same CDR3. The gene calls are TRBV15 and TRBJ2-2; D remains ambiguous. Looked up from germline, CDR1 is LNHNV and CDR2 is YYDKDF (reference sequence). This CDR3 is built from 13 residues. The germline V and J ends were trimmed by 0 bases and 5 bases, with 4 bases remaining between them. The DNA for the CDR3 is TGTGCCACCAGCAGAGATCGGACCGGGGAGCTGTTTTTT. Its protein is CATSRDRTGELFF.

This clone was seen a handful of times. This rearrangement joins TRBV5-8 to TRBJ2-5, with D perhaps TRBD1 (5 bases). The length of the CDR3 is 15 residues. Trimming removed 4 bases from V and 5 bases from J, with 18 bases in between. CDR1 is SGHTS and CDR2 is YDEGEE in the germline V gene. The CDR3 nucleotides read TGTGCCAGCAGCCTCCGGGCGCTCTCAGGGGAGACCCAGTACTTC. Translation: CASSLRALSGETQYF.

This CDR3 is CASSRGDRYNEQFF. DNA of the CDR3: TGTGCCAGTAGTCGGGGGGACCGATACAATGAGCAGTTCTTC. The rearrangement uses TRBV19 and TRBJ2-1; TRBD2 agrees at 7 bases. CDR1 and CDR2 (germline): LNHDA, SQIVND (reference sequence). V dropped 5 bases and J dropped 4; count of bases not matched to a gene: 5. The CDR3 has 14 residues.

Turning to this clone: A much larger clone differs from this one at a single base, so this may be a read error. Other DNA sequences in the sample encode the same CDR3. The chain is built from TRBV5-1 and TRBJ2-3, with 11 bases identical to TRBD2. This CDR3 has 15 amino acids. J gave up 1 base and V 3 bases, and 1 base lay outside the gene matches. The germline CDR1 and CDR2 sequences are SGHRS and YFSETQ. The CDR3 sequence is CASSSGLAGTDTQYF. The CDR3 DNA reads TGCGCCAGCAGCTCGGGACTAGCGGGCACAGATACGCAGTATTTT.

The rearrangement links TRBV4-1 to TRBJ2-3; TRBD2 matches at 11 bases. V shed 4 bases, J shed 2 bases, and the junction held 11 bases outside the gene matches. Germline lookup yields CDR1 MGHRA and CDR2 YSYEKL. This CDR3 contains 18 residues. The CDR3 region has the DNA TGCGCCAGCAGCCGCACCACCGGGACTAGCGGCGTCACAGATACGCAGTATTTT. Translation: CASSRTTGTSGVTDTQYF.

The V call is TRBV2, the J call TRBJ1-2, with D hard to call. This CDR3 has 12 residues. The germline V gene encodes CDR1 SNHLY and CDR2 FYNNEI. Between the trimmed V and J ends, which lost 3 bases and 4 bases, there was a span of 6 bases. CDR3 region: CASSDILYGYTF. The CDR3 bases are TGTGCCAGCAGTGATATTCTCTATGGCTACACCTTC.

A single count supports this clone. The chain uses TRBV7-2 and TRBJ2-5, with TRBD2 matching over 8 bases. Germline-derived CDR1 and CDR2 are SGHTA and FQGNSA. CDR3 length: 14 amino acids. With V trimmed by 9 bases and J by 5 bases, 11 bases remained unmatched. The CDR3 DNA reads as TGTGCCAGTTCGCCCAGCGGGGGCCGGGAGACCCAGTACTTC. Its protein is CASSPSGGRETQYF. Combining the CDR3 with reference TRBV7-2 and TRBJ2-5 gives the whole variable domain GAGVSQSPSNKVTEKGKDVELRCDPISGHTALYWYRQSLGQGLEFLIYFQGNSAPDKSGLPSDRFSAERTGGSVSTLTIQRTQQEDSAVYLCASSPSGGRETQYFGPGTRLLVL.